Each of the 17 T cell receptor beta chains below was sequenced from the same sample in a study of human T cells and chemical hapten exposure. One entry per CDR3 protein, called by TCRdb with MiXCR from the RACE reads. The sample holds approximately 38,000 distinct CDR3 sequences, roughly a tenth seen once. Time point: pre-sensitization, week 0. As to treatment: therapeutic diphenylcyclopropenone sensitization with weekly scalp DPC. The sequenced sample was whole blood, obtained in connection with sensitization to the hapten diphenylcyclopropenone (DPC). All receptors come from a man aged 30 to 39 with alopecia areata. Some clones in this sample may be carry-over from other donors' samples.

This clonotype was observed a few times. The V gene is TRBV7-6, the J gene TRBJ2-3; D remains unclear. V lost 0 bases and J lost 4, with 5 bases in between. Germline assignment: CDR1 SGHVS and CDR2 FNYEAQ. The CDR3 runs 13 residues. The CDR3 DNA follows: TGTGCCAGCAGCTTAGCGATGGCAGATACGCAGTATTTT. Residues: CASSLAMADTQYF.

A note on this clonotype: A much larger clone lies a single base off, so this may be a read error. The CDR3 end shows no conserved phenylalanine or tryptophan, and so a read error is likely. The chain uses TRBV5-4 and TRBJ2-3, with D perhaps matching TRBD2 (5 bases). This CDR3 has 15 amino acids. Germline V CDR1 and CDR2: SGHNT, YYREEE (reference sequence). V lost 4 bases and J 0 bases, leaving 12 bases between the germline ends. Written as DNA, the CDR3 is TGTGCCAGCAGCCAGGACTTTTATAGCACAGATACGCAGTATTCT. Protein product: CASSQDFYSTDTQYS.

Ten or more counts support this clonotype. V is TRBV19 and J is TRBJ2-3; no clear D. Germline V gene lookup returns CDR1 LNHDA and CDR2 SQIVND (reference sequence). The CDR3 is 15 amino acids. The germline V and J ends were trimmed by 3 bases and 1 base, with 11 bases remaining between them. The chain's CDR3 is CASSMRQSGTDTQYF. The CDR3 DNA reads TGTGCCAGTAGTATGCGGCAGAGCGGCACAGATACGCAGTATTTT.

The V and J genes are TRBV28 and TRBJ2-4; D not certain. V was pared by 5 bases and J by 0 bases, with 2 bases between. The CDR3 spans 12 residues. Germline loops: CDR1 MDHEN, CDR2 SYDVKM. CDR3 DNA sequence: TGTGCCAGCAGTCTAGCCAAAAACATTCAGTACTTC. It codes for CASSLAKNIQYF. Drawing the rest from reference TRBV28 and TRBJ2-4, the complete variable domain is DVKVTQSSRYLVKRTGEKVFLECVQDMDHENMFWYRQDPGLGLRLIYFSYDVKMKEKGDIPEGYSVSREKKERFSLILESASTNQTSMYLCASSLAKNIQYFGAGTRLSVL.

This clonotype was recorded many times. The chain joins TRBV29-1 to TRBJ1-5; D gene ambiguous. CDR3 size: 12 residues. CDR1 SQVTM and CDR2 ANQGSEA come from the germline V gene. Trimming pared 4 bases from V and 4 bases from J, leaving 8 bases between. The CDR3 here is CSVGDNNQPQHF. The CDR3 DNA reads as TGCAGCGTTGGTGACAATAATCAGCCCCAGCATTTT.

This clonotype was counted only a few times. The gene calls are TRBV18 and TRBJ1-6; TRBD1 aligns across 9 bases. J gave up 6 bases and V 3 bases, and 3 bases lay outside the gene matches. Germline lookup yields CDR1 KGHSH and CDR2 LQKENI. CDR3 length: 15 residues. The CDR3 DNA sequence: TGTGCCAGCTCACCCGTGACAGGGGGTAATTCACCCCTCCACTTT. This encodes CASSPVTGGNSPLHF.

This clonotype was picked up many times. The V and J genes are TRBV5-4 and TRBJ2-1; TRBD2 agrees at 11 bases. The V gene's germline CDR1 is SGHNT and CDR2 YYREEE (reference sequence). The CDR3 contains 15 residues. The J segment lost 5 bases and the V segment lost 4 bases, leaving 5 bases of the junction unmatched. CDR3: CASSPGLAENNEQFF. CDR3 coding DNA: TGTGCCAGCAGCCCGGGACTAGCGGAGAACAATGAGCAGTTCTTC.

A few counts support this clonotype. The chain carries TRBV9 and TRBJ1-5; D remains ambiguous. The germline gives CDR1 SGDLS, CDR2 YYNGEE. This CDR3 spans 15 amino acids. Trimming removed 0 bases from V and 0 bases from J, with 7 bases in between. In nucleotides, the CDR3 is TGTGCCAGCAGCGTAGACCCCTATAGCAATCAGCCCCAGCATTTT. Translating it yields CASSVDPYSNQPQHF.

In this sample, this clonotype turned up many times. Here the CDR3 reads CASSKEGQGVSPLHF. The CDR3 DNA is TGTGCCAGCAGCAAGGAGGGACAGGGTGTCTCACCCCTCCACTTT. The gene calls are TRBV7-2 and TRBJ1-6; 9 nucleotides agree with TRBD1. Germline V lookup: CDR1 SGHTA, CDR2 FQGNSA. Trimming removed 5 bases from V and 10 bases from J; junction bases left unmatched: 9. This CDR3 comprises 15 residues.

This clonotype was found many times. This chain links TRBV7-8 with TRBJ2-6, with 8 bases matching TRBD1. The CDR3 totals 17 residues. From germline, CDR1 is SGHVS and CDR2 FQNEAQ. Unmatched junction bases numbered 7, after V lost 5 bases and J lost 1 base. The CDR3 coding sequence is TGTGCCAGCAGCCCTACAGGGGGAGGATCTGGGGCCAACGTCCTGACTTTC. Protein product: CASSPTGGGSGANVLTF.

The sample holds many counts of this clonotype. The rearrangement uses TRBV12-3 or TRBV12-4 and TRBJ2-1; maybe TRBD1 (6 bases). The ends were cut back, 5 bases at V and 3 bases at J, with 14 bases in the middle. This CDR3 is built from 15 residues. The CDR3 DNA sequence: TGTGCCAGCAGTACCACCGGGACAATCTACAATGAGCAGTTCTTC. Its translation: CASSTTGTIYNEQFF.

In its sample, this clonotype was seen many times. The chain joins TRBV12-3 or TRBV12-4 to TRBJ1-2; D gene uncertain. This CDR3 region has 12 residues. V lost 5 bases and J 8 bases, leaving 12 bases between the germline ends. The CDR3 coding sequence is TGTGCCAGCAGTCCGGGCCTGCGGGGCTACACCTTC. This translates into CASSPGLRGYTF.

This clonotype has a count of ten or more. The rearrangement joins TRBV18 to TRBJ2-5; D unresolved. CDR3 length: 11 amino acids. The V gene lost 3 bases and the J gene lost 5 bases, with 4 bases spanning the gap. The V gene's germline CDR1 is KGHSH and CDR2 LQKENI. In DNA, the CDR3 is TGTGCCAGCTCACCTCTGGAGACCCAGTACTTC. Its protein product is CASSPLETQYF. Supplemented by reference TRBV18 and TRBJ2-5, the full variable domain reads NAGVMQNPRHLVRRRGQEARLRCSPMKGHSHVYWYRQLPEEGLKFMVYLQKENIIDESGMPKERFSAEFPKEGPSILRIQQVVRGDSAAYFCASSPLETQYFGPGTRLLVL.

This clonotype was found many times. The chain has TRBV11-3 and TRBJ1-1, with no clear D. Germline values: CDR1 SGHNT, CDR2 YENEEA. The CDR3 loop spans 12 amino acids. With 8 bases removed from V and 5 bases from J, the gap between germline ends came to 12 bases. This CDR3 is CASGGRGTEAFF. In nucleotides, the CDR3 is TGTGCCAGCGGCGGTCGGGGAACTGAAGCTTTCTTT. The full variable domain, rest sourced from reference TRBV11-3 and TRBJ1-1, is EAGVVQSPRYKIIEKKQPVAFWCNPISGHNTLYWYLQNLGQGPELLIRYENEEAVDDSQLPKDRFSAERLKGVDSTLKIQPAELGDSAVYLCASGGRGTEAFFGQGTRLTVV.

This clonotype has ten or more counts. This rearrangement joins TRBV12-3 or TRBV12-4 to TRBJ1-2, with no clear D. The V end was cut by 3 bases, the J end by 7 bases, with 12 bases between. This CDR3 is 13 amino acids long. Here the CDR3 DNA reads TGTGCCAGCAGTTTTCGCGGGTATAGTGGCTACACCTTC. Its translation: CASSFRGYSGYTF.

This clonotype was seen a few times. In nucleotides, the CDR3 is TGCGCCAGCAGTCAGGCTTGGACAGGGATCTACGAGCAGTACTTC. This codes for CASSQAWTGIYEQYF. The chain uses TRBV23-1 and TRBJ2-7, with TRBD1 matching 8 bases. TRBV23-1 is an ORF; its function is uncertain. V shed 3 bases and J 3 bases; nucleotides not matched to a gene: 7. The CDR3 contains 15 residues.

This clonotype came up many times. V and J are TRBV7-9 and TRBJ2-3; TRBD2 aligns across 11 bases. The CDR3 spans 16 residues. Trimming took 3 bases from V and 4 from J; bases not matched to a gene: 6. CDR1 is SEHNR and CDR2 is FQNEAQ in the germline V gene (reference sequence). CDR3 protein: CASSFSGRAAADTQYF. CDR3 DNA: TGTGCCAGCAGCTTTAGCGGGAGGGCCGCGGCAGATACGCAGTATTTT. Full variable domain (missing parts from reference TRBV7-9 and TRBJ2-3): DTGVSQNPRHKITKRGQNVTFRCDPISEHNRLYWYRQTLGQGPEFLTYFQNEAQLEKSRLLSDRFSAERPKGSFSTLEIQRTEQGDSAMYLCASSFSGRAAADTQYFGPGTRLTVL.